The 5 T cell receptor beta chains below all came from one sample that was sequenced in a study of T-cell memory formation after mild COVID-19. MiXCR was run by TCRdb on the 5' RACE reads, yielding one entry per CDR3 protein. The sample records under 300,000 distinct CDR3 sequences, about 20% being singletons. The sample taken for sequencing was PBMCs or a T cell subset sorted from them (not recorded which). Source of these receptors: a man in his late teens or twenties who had mild COVID-19 (a few samples of this study predate the infection). Cell type and time point are not known.

This clonotype was seen a few times. The chain is built from TRBV5-1 and TRBJ2-2; weak D call: TRBD1 (6 bases). The CDR3 extends over 15 amino acids. Trimming took off 0 bases at V and 3 bases at J, with 9 bases between the two ends. Looked up from germline, CDR1 is SGHRS and CDR2 is YFSETQ. The CDR3 is CASSLDRVDTGELFF. The CDR3 DNA sequence: TGCGCCAGCAGCTTGGACAGGGTCGACACCGGGGAGCTGTTTTTT.

This chain uses TRBV4-1 with TRBJ2-5; D gene unclear. The V gene's germline CDR1 is MGHRA and CDR2 YSYEKL. V dropped 4 bases and J dropped 4 bases, with 10 bases sitting between them. The CDR3 runs 13 residues. The CDR3 DNA follows: TGCGCCAGCAGCCGGCAGCGTCGAGAGACCCAGTACTTC. It is translated as CASSRQRRETQYF.

This clonotype was seen a few times. V usage is TRBV12-3 or TRBV12-4 and J usage is TRBJ1-5, with D possibly TRBD1 on 6 matching bases. V dropped 6 bases and J dropped 3 bases, with 12 bases sitting between them. The CDR3 is 14 amino acids. CDR3 in DNA: TGTGCCAGCAGACCAGGACAGAACAATCAGCCCCAGCATTTT. Protein: CASRPGQNNQPQHF.

The chain couples TRBV2 to TRBJ2-5; D ambiguous. Deletions cut 7 bases from V and 4 bases from J, with 7 bases between. The CDR3 has 11 amino acids. Per germline, CDR1 SNHLY and CDR2 FYNNEI. CDR3 sequence reads: CASTNRETQYF. CDR3 DNA: TGTGCCAGCACCAACAGAGAGACCCAGTACTTC. Looking up the rest from reference TRBV2 and TRBJ2-5 gives the full variable domain: EPEVTQTPSHQVTQMGQEVILRCVPISNHLYFYWYRQILGQKVEFLVSFYNNEISEKSEIFDDQFSVERPDGSNFTLKIRSTKLEDSAMYFCASTNRETQYFGPGTRLLVL.

The chain recombines TRBV6-5 with TRBJ2-2, with a tentative D call TRBD1 (5 bases). This CDR3 has 14 amino acids. Germline V CDR1 and CDR2: MNHEY, SVGAGI. V shed 2 bases and J shed 5 bases, with 9 bases lying between them. The CDR3 DNA sequence: TGTGCCAGCAGTTACATGGCAGGGACCGGGGAGCTGTTTTTT. Translated: CASSYMAGTGELFF.